What follows is one T cell receptor beta chain and its context. Its antigen is as yet unknown. The data were taken from a study of cytomegalovirus exposure and HLA in healthy donors. On the study more broadly: Inside one of the first data releases sat about 85 million unique TCRs taken from HLA-typed donors. Study-level results: Follow-up analysis seemed to connect common viral pathogens with several of the most significant clusters identified. A prior analysis recorded that most TCR beta V segments were productive about 90% or about 30% of the time. Evidence from a later analysis indicated that most CMV-associated TCR beta chains looked HLA-restricted.

This CDR3 spans 14 amino acids. V gave up 4 bases and J gave up 2 bases, with 12 bases separating them. CDR1 and CDR2 from the germline V gene are SQVTM and ANQGSEA. The PCR was carried out with 60 Vbeta primers and 13 Jbeta primers. Produced via immunoSEQ multiplex PCR; TCRdb's table is partial and in-frame only. Here the sample spans more than 110,000 clones, roughly 9.7% being singletons. This chain joins TRBV29-1 and TRBJ2-1, with D unclear. The sequenced material came from PBMCs. The origin of this receptor is a man aged 50 to 59 in good health and CMV-seronegative. CDR3 sequence: CSVGSLETYNEQFF. DNA of the CDR3: TGCAGCGTTGGGAGCCTAGAGACCTACAATGAGCAGTTCTTC.